Listed below are T cell receptor beta chains from one sample, sequenced in a study of T-cell memory formation after mild COVID-19. TCRdb re-called the 5' RACE reads with MiXCR, one entry per CDR3 protein. The table records about 340,000 distinct CDR3 sequences, approximately 22% of them present only once. Sequenced sample: PBMCs or a T cell subset sorted from them (not recorded which). These receptor sequences come from a young man who had mild COVID-19 (a few samples of this study predate the infection). Cell type and time point are not known. Both conserved end residues are part of each CDR3. The D gene is left open where the match is weak. Size values are once, few and many counts, or a class for expanded clones, and some rows have none.

v_gene	j_gene	d_gene	abundance	CDR3nt	CDR3aa
TRBV5-4	TRBJ2-2	NA	few	TGTGCCAGCAGCAAGGGGGGAGCGAACACCGGGGAGCTGTTTTTT	CASSKGGANTGELFF
TRBV7-9	TRBJ1-6	NA	NA	TGTGCCAGCAGCTTACGACAGCGGGGAAATTCACCCCTCCACTTT	CASSLRQRGNSPLHF
TRBV9	TRBJ2-5	NA	few	TGTGCCAGCAGCGCCGGAGGGGGCAGGGTTCAAGAGACCCAGTACTTC	CASSAGGGRVQETQYF
TRBV5-1	TRBJ1-2	TRBD1	NA	TGCGCCAGCAGCAAGTCACCGGGACAGGGGGAAGGTGGCTACACCTTC	CASSKSPGQGEGGYTF
TRBV4-1	TRBJ1-5	NA	few	TGCGCCAGCAGCCAGCGGGATCAAGGTAATCAGCCCCAGCATTTT	CASSQRDQGNQPQHF
TRBV30	TRBJ2-3	TRBD2	many	TGTGCCTGGCATAGCGGGGAAACCCAAATAGATACGCAGTATTTT	CAWHSGETQIDTQYF
TRBV5-4	TRBJ2-5	NA	NA	TGTGCCAGCTGTTCCCTTAGCGGAGGCCAAGAGACCCAGTACTTC	CASCSLSGGQETQYF
TRBV6-5	TRBJ1-2	TRBD1	few	TGTGCCAGCCGAACCCCGGGACAGGGAGGAGGCTACACCTTC	CASRTPGQGGGYTF
TRBV7-3	TRBJ2-3	TRBD2	NA	TGTGCCAGCAGCTCCGGGGACTACTACACAGATACGCAGTATTTT	CASSSGDYYTDTQYF
TRBV28	TRBJ1-5	NA	few	TGTGCCGGAAGAAGGTCGAGCAATCAGCCCCAGCATTTT	CAGRRSSNQPQHF
TRBV20-1	TRBJ2-5	NA	NA	TGCAGTGCTAGAGATGGGACCCAAGAGACCCAGTACTTC	CSARDGTQETQYF
TRBV25-1	TRBJ1-2	TRBD1	NA	TGTGCCAGCAGTGATTGGGACAGGGGATTCTATGGCTACACCTTC	CASSDWDRGFYGYTF
TRBV18	TRBJ2-3	TRBD1	NA	TGTGCCAGCTCACCAGGGACAGGGGCTACAGATACGCAGTATTTT	CASSPGTGATDTQYF
TRBV7-9	TRBJ2-2	NA	NA	TGTGCCAGCAGTACGAACACCGGGGAGCTGTTTTTT	CASSTNTGELFF
TRBV20-1	TRBJ2-3	NA	few	TGCAGTGCTAGTAATACTCTCAACACAGATACGCAGTATTTT	CSASNTLNTDTQYF
TRBV29-1	TRBJ1-2	TRBD1	NA	TGCAGCGTCTTACTAACAGGGGGACGAAACTATGGCTACACCTTC	CSVLLTGGRNYGYTF
TRBV4-2	TRBJ1-6	NA	NA	TGTGCCAGCAGCCGAGACGGGGGCGCCCCGAATTCACCCCTCCACTTT	CASSRDGGAPNSPLHF
TRBV27	TRBJ1-1	NA	NA	TGTGCCAGCAGTTTGAGGCAGGAAAACACTGAAGCTTTCTTT	CASSLRQENTEAFF
TRBV12-2	TRBJ1-5	NA	NA	TGTGCAAGTCGCTTAGCGACATCGGACAGGGGGCTCTGGCAGCCCCAGCATTTT	CASRLATSDRGLWQPQHF
TRBV5-1	TRBJ2-3	NA	many	TGTGCCAGCAGCTTAAGAGATACGCAGTATTTT	CASSLRDTQYF
TRBV2	TRBJ2-3	NA	few	TGTGCCAGCAGTGGTCTAGGGACCGGTACGCAGTATTTT	CASSGLGTGTQYF
TRBV5-1	TRBJ1-5	NA	many	TGCGCCAGCAGCTTGGGAGGGACAATTAATCAGCCCCAGCATTTT	CASSLGGTINQPQHF
TRBV7-9	TRBJ1-1	TRBD1	NA	TGTGCCAGCAGAAAACCGACAGGGGGGAACACTGAAGCTTTCTTT	CASRKPTGGNTEAFF
TRBV18	TRBJ2-7	TRBD2	NA	TGTGCCAGCTCACCCACTAGCGGTGAAGGGTTCTACGAGCAGTACTTC	CASSPTSGEGFYEQYF
TRBV11-3	TRBJ2-3	NA	few	TGTGCCAGCAGCTTAAGGGGCACAGGGCATCCGCAGTATTTT	CASSLRGTGHPQYF
TRBV7-2	TRBJ2-2	TRBD2	few	TGTGCCAGCAGCTTACGACGGGGGGGCACCGGGGAGCTGTTTTTT	CASSLRRGGTGELFF
TRBV4-3	TRBJ2-5	TRBD2	few	TGCGCCAGCAGCTCAGCACGGGGGGGCGGGACCCAGTACTTC	CASSSARGGGTQYF
TRBV29-1	TRBJ2-5	TRBD2	NA	TGCAGCGCCGAAGGTAGCGGGGAAGAGACCCAGTACTTC	CSAEGSGEETQYF
TRBV5-1	TRBJ2-3	NA	few	TGCGCCAGCAGCGATGGGCGGGGTACAGATACGCAGTATTTT	CASSDGRGTDTQYF
TRBV20-1	TRBJ2-1	NA	NA	TGCAGTGCTAGGTCGGTTGGGGAGCAGTTCTTC	CSARSVGEQFF
TRBV10-2	TRBJ2-1	NA	few	TGCGCCAGCAGTGAGTCCCCCTATTACAGGAGCTCCTACAATGAGCAGTTCTTC	CASSESPYYRSSYNEQFF
TRBV7-8	TRBJ1-4	NA	few	TGTGCCAGCAGCTTTTCAGACGCAACTAATGAAAAACTGTTTTTT	CASSFSDATNEKLFF
TRBV29-1	TRBJ2-1	NA	few	TGCAGCGCGCACTACACTGCAGGGGCTGAGCAGTTCTTC	CSAHYTAGAEQFF
TRBV7-9	TRBJ2-3	TRBD1	NA	TGTGCCAGCAGCGACGCACTCGGGACAGCCACAGATACGCAGTATTTT	CASSDALGTATDTQYF
TRBV20-1	TRBJ2-1	TRBD1	few	TGCAGTGCTAGAGTCTGGACAGGGGTCGGCAATGAGCAGTTCTTC	CSARVWTGVGNEQFF
TRBV28	TRBJ2-1	TRBD2	many	TGTGCCAGCAGGCCCTCTAGCGGGGTCTACAATGAGCAGTTCTTC	CASRPSSGVYNEQFF
TRBV4-3	TRBJ2-3	NA	NA	TGCGCCAGCAGCCAAGAGCAAAGGGATACGCAGTATTTT	CASSQEQRDTQYF
TRBV7-3	TRBJ2-3	NA	NA	TGTGCCAGCAGCTTAAGGGGACTCAGTGCAGATACGCAGTATTTT	CASSLRGLSADTQYF
TRBV6-2/TRBV6-3	TRBJ1-4	NA	NA	TGTGCCAGCAGTTACTCCCGAGGCGGAAAACTGTTTTTT	CASSYSRGGKLFF
TRBV4-3	TRBJ2-3	NA	NA	TGCGCCAGCAGCCAAGACCCGGGGTTTGATACGCAGTATTTT	CASSQDPGFDTQYF
TRBV20-1	TRBJ2-2	TRBD2	NA	TGCAGTGCCAGGGGGCCCGGGACTAGCGGTAACACCGGGGAGCTGTTTTTT	CSARGPGTSGNTGELFF
TRBV20-1	TRBJ1-1	TRBD1	few	TGCAGTGCCACAAGGACAGGGGGCCCGGGAGCTTTCTTT	CSATRTGGPGAFF
TRBV14	TRBJ2-3	NA	NA	TGTGCCAGCAGCCAACTCTACCCGGATACGCAGTATTTT	CASSQLYPDTQYF
TRBV24-1	TRBJ2-2	NA	NA	TGTGCCACCCATGGACCCGGAGGGACCGGGGAGCTGTTTTTT	CATHGPGGTGELFF
TRBV9	TRBJ2-1	TRBD2	NA	TGTGCCAGCAGCGATGGGGGGGGCTACAATGAGCAGTTCTTC	CASSDGGGYNEQFF
TRBV20-1	TRBJ1-6	NA	NA	TGCAGTGCTAGAGACAGTCAAATTCTTACCCTCCACTTT	CSARDSQILTLHF
TRBV5-1	TRBJ2-7	NA	many	TGCGCCAGCAGCTGGACCGGGATTGAGCAGTACTTC	CASSWTGIEQYF
TRBV4-1	TRBJ2-2	NA	NA	TGCGCCAGCAGCCGAGTCAGGGGTCGCACCGGGGAGCTGTTTTTT	CASSRVRGRTGELFF
TRBV5-1	TRBJ2-4	TRBD1	NA	TGCGCCAGCAGCCCCAAAGAGACAGGGGGAGGCATTCAGTACTTC	CASSPKETGGGIQYF
TRBV2	TRBJ1-1	NA	NA	TGTGCCAGCAATACCGGGTTCGGAGCTTTCTTT	CASNTGFGAFF
TRBV5-1	TRBJ2-1	TRBD2	few	TGCGCCAGCTCCGACGGGGGGGGGGCGAGGAATGAGCAGTTCTTC	CASSDGGGARNEQFF
TRBV28	TRBJ1-4	NA	few	TGTGCCAGCAGTTTGGTTAGTCATAATGAAAAACTGTTTTTT	CASSLVSHNEKLFF